This T cell receptor beta chain came from a study of human T cells and chemical hapten exposure listed by TCRdb under 2021. Study-level background: For sensitization, 2% DPC in acetone was applied to a 2 cm by 2 cm area of upper inner arm skin. Patch testing was performed on the upper back with Finn chambers containing 0.01% DPC, and the patch tests were scored after 6 days according to International Contact Dermatitis Research Group standards. Most of the patients in the cohort were female, and the cohort covered alopecia areata with under or over 50% scalp involvement, alopecia totalis and alopecia universalis. Libraries were pooled for sequencing, and per-sample TCR yields varied mainly because of small differences in library volumes within the pool. Peripheral blood TCR repertoire changes were tracked in vivo in alopecia patients during primary and secondary sensitization to the hapten diphenylcyclopropenone (DPC). Roughly 30 alopecia patients gave blood for TCR sequencing at one to four time points (pre-sensitization, 2, 6 and 24 weeks). Patient blood was sampled pre-sensitization (week 0) and at 2, 6 and about 24 weeks after DPC sensitization. Patients additionally received weekly therapeutic DPC doses to the scalp throughout the roughly 26-week study period. Both TCR alpha and TCR beta chains were sequenced from each blood RNA sample.

The CDR3, cysteine through phenylalanine, is 14 amino acids long. Only the CDR3 portion is preserved as DNA: 42 bases, with reading frame beginning at the first base. The V and J ends are trimmed by 0 bases and 5 bases, leaving 9 bases between them. The germline V gene encodes CDR1 SGHVS and CDR2 FNYEAQ. The sample holds many counts of this clonotype. Its antigen specificity is not known. The input lacks base qualities; no much larger clone sits a single base away. The library was prepared using RACE. The listed sequencing device is NextSeq 500. Library preparation attached unique molecular identifiers to individual cDNA molecules for quantitative, reproducible TCR counting. On the authors' methods: A median of approximately 96,000 TCRs per sample was observed, with a range of about 23,224 to 750,000. The Decombinator software suite was used to annotate V, J and CDR3 in the TCR reads. To make PS versus PT1 abundance plots, every sample was subsampled to the same number of TCRs (28,000). TCRs were defined as expanded if absent before sensitization and observed at least eight times at the 2-week time point. TCRdb's own reprocessing of the public reads used fastp at Q25 and MiXCR and kept productive beta chains. Each CDR3 protein appears once, grouped with its most common genes and DNA. TCRdb's processing, not the authors' own work, is the source of the V and J calls. Within this sample are approximately 52,000 distinct CDR3 sequences, with 11% of them counted one time only. The top ten constitute 1.8% of the sample.

Summary of the overall study and its limitations: All patients had alopecia, a presumed autoimmune disease, so their immune response might differ from that of healthy individuals. After repeated subsampling, the strength of the expansion versus patch-test correlation and the threshold at which it became significant changed. The number of PT1 expanded TCRs positively correlated with patch test score, significant at thresholds 8, 16 and 32 but not 4. Significantly more large CDR3 similarity clusters were formed by expanded TCRs than by pre-sensitization or healthy control sets, consistent with antigen-driven responses. DPC sensitization did not change how many TCRs were above 1 in 1000 frequency, and no evidence was found of alterations in global repertoire structure.

The sample's time point label, in plain terms: patch test 1, 2 weeks after DPC sensitization. The treatment or condition label here, explained by the study, means: therapeutic diphenylcyclopropenone sensitization with weekly scalp DPC. Total RNA was extracted from unfractionated whole blood that had been collected in Tempus Blood RNA tubes. At every patch-test visit, the blood draw took place before the patch test was put on. Patients were considered eligible if aged 18 to 70, diagnosed with alopecia and deemed suitable for DPC therapy, and patients were excluded if pregnant. This TCR was recovered from a woman aged 35 to 49 with alopecia areata. Some clones in this sample may be carry-over from other donors' samples. This chain joins TRBV7-6 to TRBJ2-3, with a tentative D call of TRBD1 or TRBD2, each matching 5 bases. The sequencing used whole blood, collected in connection with sensitization to the hapten diphenylcyclopropenone (DPC). This receptor has the CDR3 CASSLAGTEDTQYF. The DNA sequence reads TGTGCCAGCAGCTTAGCAGGGACGGAAGATACGCAGTATTTT. The variable domain in full, with residues beyond the CDR3 obtained from the reference TRBV7-6 and TRBJ2-3 genes, is GAGVSQSPRYKVTKRGQDVALRCDPISGHVSLYWYRQALGQGPEFLTYFNYEAQQDKSGLPNDRFSAERPEGSISTLTIQRTEQRDSAMYRCASSLAGTEDTQYFGPGTRLTVL.